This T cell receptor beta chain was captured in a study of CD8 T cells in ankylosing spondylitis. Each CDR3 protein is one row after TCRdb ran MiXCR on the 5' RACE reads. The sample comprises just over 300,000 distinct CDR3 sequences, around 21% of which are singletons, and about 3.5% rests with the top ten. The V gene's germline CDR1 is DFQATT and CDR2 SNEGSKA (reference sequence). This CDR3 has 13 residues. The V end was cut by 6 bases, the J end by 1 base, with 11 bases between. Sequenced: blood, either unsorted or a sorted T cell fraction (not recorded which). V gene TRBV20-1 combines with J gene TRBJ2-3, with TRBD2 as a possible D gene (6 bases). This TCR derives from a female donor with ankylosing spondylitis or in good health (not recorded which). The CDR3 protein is CSASWGGTDTQYF. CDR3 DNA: TGCAGTGCGTCCTGGGGGGGCACAGATACGCAGTATTTT.